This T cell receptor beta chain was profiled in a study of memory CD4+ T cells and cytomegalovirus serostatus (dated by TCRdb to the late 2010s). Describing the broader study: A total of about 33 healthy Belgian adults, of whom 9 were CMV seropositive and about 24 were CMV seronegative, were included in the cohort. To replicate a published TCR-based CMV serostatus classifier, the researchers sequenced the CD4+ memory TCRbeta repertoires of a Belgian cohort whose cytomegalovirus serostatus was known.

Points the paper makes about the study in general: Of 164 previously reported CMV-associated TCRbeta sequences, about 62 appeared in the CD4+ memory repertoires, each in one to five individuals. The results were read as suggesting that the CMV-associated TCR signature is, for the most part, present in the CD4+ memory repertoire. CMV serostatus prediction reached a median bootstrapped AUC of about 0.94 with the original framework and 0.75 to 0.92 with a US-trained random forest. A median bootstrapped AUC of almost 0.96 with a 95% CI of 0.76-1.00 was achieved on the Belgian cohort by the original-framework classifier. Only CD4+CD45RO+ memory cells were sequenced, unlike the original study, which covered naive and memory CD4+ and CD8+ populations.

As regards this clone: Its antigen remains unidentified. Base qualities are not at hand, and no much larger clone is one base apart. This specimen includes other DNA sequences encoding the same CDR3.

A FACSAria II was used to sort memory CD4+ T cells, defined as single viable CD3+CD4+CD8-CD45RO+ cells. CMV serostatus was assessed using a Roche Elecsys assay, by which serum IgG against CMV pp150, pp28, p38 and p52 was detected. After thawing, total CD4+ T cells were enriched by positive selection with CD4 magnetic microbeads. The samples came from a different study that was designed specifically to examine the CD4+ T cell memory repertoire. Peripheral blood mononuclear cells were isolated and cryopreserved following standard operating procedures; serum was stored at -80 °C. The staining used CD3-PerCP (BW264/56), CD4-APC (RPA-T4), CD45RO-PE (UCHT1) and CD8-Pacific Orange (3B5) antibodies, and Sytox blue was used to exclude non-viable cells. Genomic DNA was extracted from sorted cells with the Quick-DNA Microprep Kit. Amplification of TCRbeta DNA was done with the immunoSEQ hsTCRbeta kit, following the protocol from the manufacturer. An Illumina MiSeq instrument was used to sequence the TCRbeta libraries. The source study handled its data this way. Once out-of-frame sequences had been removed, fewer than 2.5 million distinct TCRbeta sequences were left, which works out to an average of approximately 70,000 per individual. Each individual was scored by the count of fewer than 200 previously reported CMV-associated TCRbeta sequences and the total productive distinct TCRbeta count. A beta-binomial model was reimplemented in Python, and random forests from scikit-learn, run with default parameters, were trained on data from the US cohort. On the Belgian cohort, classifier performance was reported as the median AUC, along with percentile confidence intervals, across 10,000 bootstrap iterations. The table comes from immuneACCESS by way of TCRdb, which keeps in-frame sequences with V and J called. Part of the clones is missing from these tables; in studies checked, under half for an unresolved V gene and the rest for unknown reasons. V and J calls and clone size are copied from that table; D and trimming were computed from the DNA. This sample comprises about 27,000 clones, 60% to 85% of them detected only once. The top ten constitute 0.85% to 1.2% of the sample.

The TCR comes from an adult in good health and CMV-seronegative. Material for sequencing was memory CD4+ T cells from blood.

The nucleotide sequence is given as TGCAGCGTTGTAGAGTCTGGGGCCAACGTCCTGACTTTC. It specifies CSVVESGANVLTF. The chain was built from TRBV29-1 and TRBJ2-6, with no reliable assignment of the D segment. The germline ends are 5 bases apart after V is trimmed by 4 bases and J by 1 base. The CDR3 sequence holds 13 residues, the cysteine and phenylalanine included. Only the CDR3 region is kept as DNA, spanning 39 bases read in frame from base 1. The germline V gene specifies SQVTM as CDR1 and ANQGSEA as CDR2.